Listed below are T cell receptor beta chains from one sample, sequenced in a study of early T cells in non-severe SARS-CoV-2 infection. TCRdb fed the 5' RACE reads into MiXCR, producing one record per CDR3 protein. This repertoire shows 90,000 to 100,000 distinct CDR3 sequences, about 12% found once; its top ten account for approximately 2%. Sequencing used whole blood. Receptors were obtained from an adult who was a healthcare worker with PCR-confirmed SARS-CoV-2 infection or an uninfected control (not recorded which). Both conserved end residues are part of each CDR3. The order of the fields is D gene, J gene, clone size, V gene, CDR3 protein, CDR3 DNA. The D gene is left open where the match is weak. Not all rows give a size; the values are once, few, many and, for expanded clones, a class.

>-|TRBJ2-2|-|TRBV20-1
CSASRQGLSGELFF
TGCAGTGCTAGTCGTCAGGGGTTATCCGGGGAGCTGTTTTTT
>-|TRBJ2-7|-|TRBV7-8
CASSLVPGPSYEQYF
TGTGCCAGCAGCTTAGTACCTGGGCCTTCCTACGAGCAGTACTTC
>-|TRBJ1-3|-|TRBV15
CATSRASGNTIYF
TGTGCCACCAGCAGAGCGAGTGGAAACACCATATATTTT
>TRBD1|TRBJ2-1|few|TRBV28
CASSLVGQGARNEQFF
TGTGCCAGCAGTTTGGTCGGACAGGGGGCGCGGAATGAGCAGTTCTTC
>TRBD2|TRBJ2-1|many|TRBV19
CASSMMGLADNEQFF
TGTGCCAGTAGTATGATGGGACTAGCGGACAATGAGCAGTTCTTC
>TRBD1|TRBJ1-2|-|TRBV7-2
CASSLGDRASGYTF
TGTGCCAGCAGCTTAGGGGACAGAGCTTCTGGCTACACCTTC
>-|TRBJ2-5|many|TRBV5-5
CASSWDILQETQYF
TGTGCCAGCAGCTGGGACATCTTACAAGAGACCCAGTACTTC
>TRBD1|TRBJ2-4|-|TRBV29-1
CSSGTGNIQYF
TGCAGCTCGGGGACAGGGAACATTCAGTACTTC
>-|TRBJ1-2|-|TRBV11-2
CASSEPSLYGYTF
TGTGCCAGCAGCGAGCCGAGCCTATATGGCTACACCTTC
>TRBD2|TRBJ2-1|few|TRBV10-2
CASPPQRGIRLEFF
TGCGCCTCTCCCCCACAGCGGGGGATTCGTTTGGAGTTCTTC
>TRBD1|TRBJ2-4|many|TRBV7-2
CASSPGGLGKNIQYF
TGTGCCAGCAGTCCAGGGGGCCTTGGCAAAAACATTCAGTACTTC
>-|TRBJ2-7|-|TRBV5-6
CASSLGGGRVRSHEQYF
TGTGCCAGCAGCTTGGGCGGGGGCAGGGTACGGTCCCACGAGCAGTACTTC
>-|TRBJ2-7|many|TRBV3-1
CASSPGRPPYEQYF
TGTGCCAGCAGCCCGGGACGCCCCCCCTACGAGCAGTACTTC
>TRBD2|TRBJ2-1|-|TRBV20-1
CSARDPRGGPYNEQFF
TGCAGTGCTAGAGATCCCCGCGGGGGGCCCTACAATGAGCAGTTCTTC
>-|TRBJ1-4|few|TRBV3-1
CASSHSDHRKLFF
TGTGCCAGCAGCCATTCGGACCATAGAAAACTGTTTTTT
>-|TRBJ2-3|many|TRBV20-1
CSARITLGTDTQYF
TGCAGTGCTAGAATCACATTGGGGACAGATACGCAGTATTTT
>-|TRBJ1-6|few|TRBV9
CASSEFSGNSPLHF
TGTGCCAGCAGCGAGTTCTCGGGCAATTCACCCCTCCACTTT
>-|TRBJ2-5|few|TRBV29-1
CSVADVRLHF
TGCAGCGTTGCGGATGTAAGGCTGCACTTC
>-|TRBJ2-3|-|TRBV28
CASTPGGGVTDTQYF
TGTGCCAGCACCCCCGGCGGCGGTGTCACAGATACGCAGTATTTT
>TRBD1|TRBJ2-7|-|TRBV15
CATRKGASEQYF
TGTGCCACTCGCAAGGGGGCTTCCGAGCAGTACTTC
>TRBD1|TRBJ1-2|many|TRBV19
CASSTRQGADGYTF
TGTGCCAGTAGTACGAGACAGGGGGCGGACGGCTACACCTTC
>-|TRBJ2-2|-|TRBV11-2
CASSFGYSDFTGELFF
TGTGCCAGCAGCTTCGGTTACTCGGACTTCACCGGGGAGCTGTTTTTT
>-|TRBJ2-2|-|TRBV5-8
CASSFGNTGELFF
TGTGCCAGCAGCTTCGGGAACACCGGGGAGCTGTTTTTT
>-|TRBJ1-5|many|TRBV27
CASSLLGQPQHF
TGTGCCAGCAGTTTATTGGGGCAGCCCCAGCATTTT
>TRBD1|TRBJ2-2|-|TRBV24-1
CATSSRTGNTGELFF
TGTGCCACCAGCAGTCGGACAGGGAACACCGGGGAGCTGTTTTTT
>-|TRBJ1-6|many|TRBV7-6
CASSVAGGTWNNSPLHF
TGTGCCAGCAGCGTAGCGGGGGGAACATGGAATAATTCACCCCTCCACTTT
>-|TRBJ2-2|many|TRBV6-2/TRBV6-3
CASTEPSRGTGELFF
TGTGCCAGCACCGAGCCCTCCAGGGGCACCGGGGAGCTGTTTTTT
>TRBD2|TRBJ2-3|few|TRBV29-1
CSVVELAGFTDTQYF
TGCAGCGTCGTCGAACTAGCGGGGTTCACAGATACGCAGTATTTT
>-|TRBJ2-5|few|TRBV12-3/TRBV12-4
CASRMESGYGAQYF
TGTGCCAGCAGAATGGAGAGCGGGTACGGGGCCCAGTACTTC
>TRBD1|TRBJ1-4|-|TRBV2
CASRTEGQGKLFF
TGTGCCAGCAGGACTGAAGGACAGGGAAAACTGTTTTTT
>-|TRBJ1-1|few|TRBV27
CASRRQPMDTEAFF
TGTGCCAGCAGAAGGCAGCCGATGGACACTGAAGCTTTCTTT
>TRBD1|TRBJ2-7|few|TRBV28
CASHETGTDRTYEQYF
TGTGCCAGTCATGAAACCGGGACAGACAGAACCTACGAGCAGTACTTC
>-|TRBJ2-3|many|TRBV11-1
CASRYTTDDDTQYF
TGTGCCAGCAGGTATACGACTGATGATGATACGCAGTATTTT
>-|TRBJ1-6|many|TRBV20-1
CSARDQFTGQGSPLHF
TGCAGTGCTAGAGACCAATTTACAGGCCAGGGTTCACCCCTCCACTTT
>-|TRBJ1-4|many|TRBV11-2
CASSLVGFGTNEKLFF
TGTGCCAGCAGCTTAGTGGGGTTTGGAACTAATGAAAAACTGTTTTTT
>-|TRBJ2-7|-|TRBV5-5
CASSLGPGTSYEQYF
TGTGCCAGCAGCTTGGGGCCAGGGACGTCCTACGAGCAGTACTTC
>-|TRBJ1-5|few|TRBV18
CASSLDRQVNQPQHF
TGTGCCAGCTCCCTTGACAGACAGGTCAATCAGCCCCAGCATTTT
>TRBD2|TRBJ2-3|few|TRBV20-1
CTLGLAGRDTQYF
TGCACCCTGGGACTAGCGGGGAGAGATACGCAGTATTTT
>TRBD1|TRBJ2-3|many|TRBV15
CATSTGGAQGADTQYF
TGTGCCACCAGCACAGGGGGCGCTCAGGGTGCAGATACGCAGTATTTT
>TRBD1|TRBJ2-1|many|TRBV10-3
CAISGLQGADEQFF
TGTGCCATCAGTGGGTTACAGGGGGCAGATGAGCAGTTCTTC
>TRBD1|TRBJ1-4|-|TRBV25-1
CASTPRGTGPEKLFF
TGTGCCAGCACCCCCAGAGGGACAGGGCCTGAAAAACTGTTTTTT
>TRBD1|TRBJ1-1|many|TRBV6-2/TRBV6-3
CASSSRTGQQAFF
TGTGCCAGCAGTTCAAGGACAGGCCAGCAAGCTTTCTTT
>-|TRBJ1-1|many|TRBV19
CASTPGRLGQNTEAFF
TGTGCCAGTACCCCCGGTCGACTGGGGCAGAACACTGAAGCTTTCTTT
>TRBD1|TRBJ2-1|few|TRBV12-3/TRBV12-4
CASSFRDRFWNEQFF
TGTGCCAGCAGTTTCCGGGACAGGTTTTGGAATGAGCAGTTCTTC
>TRBD2|TRBJ2-1|many|TRBV18
CASSPASLAGGRNEQFF
TGTGCCAGCTCACCCGCGTCTCTAGCGGGGGGGCGGAATGAGCAGTTCTTC
>-|TRBJ1-1|many|TRBV29-1
CSVDARGSEAFF
TGCAGCGTCGACGCAAGAGGCTCTGAAGCTTTCTTT
>-|TRBJ2-3|many|TRBV24-1
CATSDLRVQYF
TGTGCCACCAGTGATCTTCGGGTGCAGTATTTT
>-|TRBJ2-7|-|TRBV28
CASSLRSYEQYF
TGTGCCAGCAGTTTAAGGTCCTACGAGCAGTACTTC
>-|TRBJ2-6|few|TRBV19
CASIPGGTGANVLTF
TGTGCCAGTATTCCCGGAGGAACTGGGGCCAACGTCCTGACTTTC
>TRBD2|TRBJ2-1|-|TRBV7-9
CASSLRPSGGANEQFF
TGTGCCAGCAGCCTACGACCTAGCGGGGGGGCGAATGAGCAGTTCTTC
>-|TRBJ2-7|many|TRBV12-3/TRBV12-4
CASSSRGEQYF
TGTGCCAGCAGTTCCCGGGGCGAGCAGTACTTC
>-|TRBJ2-1|many|TRBV24-1
CATSDFNEQFF
TGTGCCACCAGTGATTTCAATGAGCAGTTCTTC
>-|TRBJ1-2|few|TRBV11-2
CASSLAPGLGDGYTF
TGTGCCAGCAGCTTAGCTCCAGGGCTGGGAGATGGCTACACCTTC
>-|TRBJ2-3|many|TRBV21-1
CASSLSRDLNTDTQYF
TGTGCCAGCAGTCTTAGCCGGGACCTTAACACAGATACGCAGTATTTT
>TRBD2|TRBJ2-5|-|TRBV6-2/TRBV6-3
CASSYNVAGDQETQYF
TGTGCCAGCAGTTACAATGTAGCGGGGGATCAAGAGACCCAGTACTTC
>TRBD2|TRBJ2-1|few|TRBV4-2
CASSQEVAGGYNEQFF
TGTGCCAGCAGCCAAGAGGTAGCGGGGGGGTACAATGAGCAGTTCTTC
>TRBD2|TRBJ2-1|many|TRBV20-1
CSASPLAGGRNEQFF
TGCAGTGCTAGCCCCCTAGCGGGGGGGCGGAATGAGCAGTTCTTC
>TRBD1|TRBJ2-7|-|TRBV6-2/TRBV6-3
CARRHETGFYEQYF
TGTGCCCGACGCCATGAGACAGGGTTCTACGAGCAGTACTTC
>TRBD2|TRBJ2-3|many|TRBV9
CASTGGPSTDTQYF
TGTGCCAGTACGGGGGGGCCTAGCACAGATACGCAGTATTTT
>-|TRBJ1-1|many|TRBV28
CASRIRDLNTEAFF
TGTGCCAGCAGAATAAGGGATTTGAACACTGAAGCTTTCTTT